A selection of T cell receptor beta chains follows, all from one sample in a study of blood T cells in healthy people across ages. TCRdb processed the 5' RACE reads anew with MiXCR; each CDR3 protein has one entry. The table records 710,000 or so distinct CDR3 sequences, about a third of them present only once. Sequencing input: blood. These receptors all come from a woman of 80 years or more in good health. Both conserved end residues are part of each CDR3. A D gene is named only where the DNA matches it firmly. Size is omitted from some rows. Given values are once, few, many or a class for expanded clones.

D gene	CDR3 length	V gene	J gene	clone size	CDR3 protein	CDR3 DNA
TRBD1	16	TRBV6-5	TRBJ2-1	many	CASSSRRDRGINEQFF	TGTGCCAGCAGTTCACGAAGGGACAGGGGCATCAATGAGCAGTTCTTC
.	12	TRBV19	TRBJ2-7	few	CASSVGNLEQYF	TGTGCCAGTAGTGTGGGGAACCTCGAGCAGTACTTC
.	14	TRBV29-1	TRBJ2-7	many	CSVELGPLLGEQYF	TGCAGCGTTGAGCTCGGACCCCTTTTGGGGGAGCAGTACTTC
TRBD1	16	TRBV6-5	TRBJ2-7	many	CASSTRRQGTRVEQYF	TGTGCCAGCAGTACCCGAAGACAGGGAACGAGAGTCGAGCAGTACTTC
.	15	TRBV7-3	TRBJ2-3	many	CASSSDGAIWDTQYF	TGTGCCAGCAGCTCCGACGGGGCCATTTGGGATACGCAGTATTTT
.	11	TRBV7-2	TRBJ2-5	.	CASSLATRRYF	TGTGCCAGCAGCTTAGCTACCCGTCGGTACTTC
.	11	TRBV20-1	TRBJ1-5	few	CSARGVGPQHF	TGCAGTGCTAGAGGGGTGGGGCCCCAGCATTTT
.	16	TRBV3-1	TRBJ1-6	few	CASSRPQGSANSPLHF	TGTGCCAGCAGCCGACCACAGGGTTCAGCTAATTCACCCCTCCACTTT
.	16	TRBV7-8	TRBJ2-4	many	CASSLDGTITKNIQYF	TGTGCCAGCAGCTTAGACGGGACCATCACCAAAAACATTCAGTACTTC
.	11	TRBV6-5	TRBJ2-1	.	CASSYRAREFF	TGTGCCAGCAGTTACCGGGCTCGGGAGTTCTTC
.	14	TRBV5-1	TRBJ1-1	many	CASSPHQGNTEAFF	TGCGCCAGCAGCCCCCATCAGGGGAACACTGAAGCTTTCTTT
.	13	TRBV20-1	TRBJ1-1	.	CSARDGATTEAFF	TGCAGTGCTAGAGATGGGGCGACCACTGAAGCTTTCTTT
TRBD2	18	TRBV29-1	TRBJ2-5	.	CSVEDPVRLAGGGETQYF	TGCAGCGTTGAAGATCCTGTCCGACTAGCGGGAGGGGGAGAGACCCAGTACTTC
.	16	TRBV20-1	TRBJ2-1	.	CSARGWSGLAYNEQFF	TGCAGTGCTAGAGGATGGTCGGGGCTTGCCTACAATGAGCAGTTCTTC
TRBD1	15	TRBV7-9	TRBJ2-3	few	CASSTGQGAEDTQYF	TGTGCCAGCAGTACGGGACAGGGGGCAGAAGATACGCAGTATTTT
.	15	TRBV4-2	TRBJ1-2	many	CASSQDGKIRDGYTF	TGTGCCAGCAGCCAAGATGGGAAAATTAGGGATGGCTACACCTTC
.	14	TRBV9	TRBJ1-1	few	CASSVGVMNTEAFF	TGTGCCAGCAGCGTAGGTGTGATGAACACTGAAGCTTTCTTT
TRBD1	16	TRBV7-8	TRBJ1-4	.	CASSRQGWTGNEKLFF	TGTGCCAGCAGCCGACAGGGATGGACTGGGAATGAAAAACTGTTTTTT
.	12	TRBV29-1	TRBJ2-3	many	CSVERDTDTQYF	TGCAGCGTTGAAAGGGACACAGATACGCAGTATTTT
TRBD2	14	TRBV6-2/TRBV6-3	TRBJ2-5	.	CASSRLAGGNEQYF	TGTGCCAGCAGCAGACTAGCGGGGGGGAATGAGCAGTACTTC
TRBD1	17	TRBV6-2/TRBV6-3	TRBJ2-7	many	CASSYPDRGPTSYEQYF	TGTGCCAGCAGTTACCCGGACAGGGGTCCTACCAGCTACGAGCAGTACTTC
.	14	TRBV20-1	TRBJ1-1	.	CSARDPWGETEAFF	TGCAGTGCTAGAGATCCCTGGGGCGAGACTGAAGCTTTCTTT
.	16	TRBV6-6	TRBJ2-3	many	CASSYLGDSSTDTQYF	TGTGCCAGCAGTTACTTGGGAGATTCTAGCACAGATACGCAGTATTTT
.	14	TRBV20-1	TRBJ1-2	.	CSAIKQGTNYGYTF	TGCAGTGCCATTAAACAGGGAACTAACTATGGCTACACCTTC
TRBD1	16	TRBV5-1	TRBJ1-1	many	CASSSRTGGGGTEAFF	TGCGCCAGCAGCTCCCGGACAGGGGGAGGCGGCACTGAAGCTTTCTTT
.	15	TRBV28	TRBJ1-2	many	CASSPGTGIAYGYTF	TGTGCCAGCAGTCCTGGGACGGGGATAGCCTATGGCTACACCTTC
.	15	TRBV6-2/TRBV6-3	TRBJ1-1	.	CASKKAAGVNTEAFF	TGTGCCAGCAAAAAGGCCGCAGGGGTGAACACTGAAGCTTTCTTT
TRBD1	17	TRBV20-1	TRBJ1-6	many	CSASIAGTGMYNSPLHF	TGCAGTGCTAGTATTGCCGGGACAGGAATGTATAATTCACCCCTCCACTTT